The 15 T cell receptor beta chains below all came from one sample that was sequenced in a study of identical twins. TCRdb ran MiXCR on the 5' RACE reads and lists one entry per CDR3 protein. The sample yields 200,000 to 250,000 distinct CDR3 sequences, about 7.5% seen once. This sample also belongs to another study, concerning yellow fever vaccine responses in identical twins.

Input material: memory (CD45RO+) T cells sorted from blood. These receptors all stem from a woman aged 18-29 years in good health.

This chain connects TRBV3-1 to TRBJ2-1; TRBD1 or TRBD2 may be the D gene (5 bases each). Between the trimmed V and J ends, which lost 0 bases and 0 bases, there was a span of 15 bases. Germline V gives CDR1 LGHDT, CDR2 YNNKEL (reference sequence). This CDR3 has 18 residues. CDR3 nucleotide sequence: TGTGCCAGCAGCCAAGATACGGGACGAAGCGGCTCCTACAATGAGCAGTTCTTC. The encoded protein is CASSQDTGRSGSYNEQFF.

This clonotype came up many times. V gene TRBV5-1 combines with J gene TRBJ2-7, with D possibly TRBD1 on 6 matching bases. CDR3 length: 13 residues. Between the trimmed V and J ends, which lost 2 bases and 3 bases, there was a span of 9 bases. Germline-derived CDR1 and CDR2 are SGHRS and YFSETQ. CDR3 sequence reads: CASSLNRVYEQYF. In nucleotides, the CDR3 is TGCGCCAGCAGCTTAAACAGGGTCTACGAGCAGTACTTC.

This clonotype was counted only a few times. The chain combines TRBV7-6 with TRBJ2-3; 9 bases agree with TRBD2. The CDR3 has 16 amino acids. V lost 5 bases to trimming and J lost 0 bases; unmatched junction nucleotides: 6. In germline, CDR1 is SGHVS, CDR2 FNYEAQ. The CDR3 loop is CASSVSSGTSTDTQYF. CDR3 nucleotide sequence: TGTGCCAGCAGCGTGTCTAGCGGGACTAGCACAGATACGCAGTATTTT.

This clonotype was found a few times. CDR3 residues: CASSRDRGFYNEQFF. The CDR3 nucleotides read TGCGCCAGCAGCCGGGACAGGGGGTTCTACAATGAGCAGTTCTTC. The rearrangement joins TRBV10-1 to TRBJ2-1, with 11 nucleotides matching TRBD1. The ends lost 6 bases at V and 3 bases at J; junction bases unmatched: 4. Germline V gives CDR1 WNHNN, CDR2 SYGVQD (reference sequence). CDR3 size: 15 residues.

V usage is TRBV5-5 and J usage is TRBJ2-7, with D possibly matching TRBD2 (5 bases). The CDR3 runs to 14 residues. CDR1 SGHKS and CDR2 YYEKEE come from the germline V gene (reference sequence). V gave up 4 bases and J gave up 2 bases, with 13 bases separating them. As DNA, the CDR3 is TGTGCCAGCAGCCTGACTCACGGGACCTACGAGCAGTACTTC. Protein product: CASSLTHGTYEQYF.

This clonotype was seen a handful of times. The chain carries TRBV5-1 and TRBJ2-6; no clear D. With 9 bases removed from V and 0 bases from J, the gap between germline ends came to 19 bases. CDR3 length equals 17 residues. Germline CDR1 SGHRS, CDR2 YFSETQ. The CDR3 is CATMLIGLSSGANVLTF. In nucleotides, the CDR3 is TGCGCCACCATGCTTATAGGGTTGAGCTCTGGGGCCAACGTCCTGACTTTC.

This sequence joins TRBV7-2 and TRBJ2-5; possible D gene TRBD1, 5 bases. CDR1 is SGHTA and CDR2 is FQGNSA in the germline V gene. CDR3 length: 16 amino acids. V lost 5 bases and J 4 bases, leaving 20 bases between the germline ends. The CDR3 spells CASSARLGLRGETQYF. Here the CDR3 DNA reads TGTGCCAGCAGCGCCCGGCTAGGGCTAAGGGGAGAGACCCAGTACTTC.

This clonotype occurred many times. This sequence joins TRBV20-1 and TRBJ2-3; tentatively, D is TRBD1 (6 bases). Germline assignment: CDR1 DFQATT and CDR2 SNEGSKA (reference sequence). The CDR3 extends over 13 amino acids. V was cut by 0 bases and J by 6 bases, with 10 bases left in between. As DNA, the CDR3 is TGCAGTGCTAGAGAGACAGGAACCGATACGCAGTATTTT. It yields the protein CSARETGTDTQYF.

There are a few counts of this clonotype. The chain is built from TRBV6-5 and TRBJ1-4; tentatively, D is TRBD1 (5 bases). Trimming removed 2 bases from V and 0 bases from J, with 10 bases in between. This CDR3 region has 16 residues. Germline assignment: CDR1 MNHEY and CDR2 SVGAGI. The CDR3 nucleotides are TGTGCCAGCAGTTACGGGTGGGACTCAACTAATGAAAAACTGTTTTTT. This gives the protein CASSYGWDSTNEKLFF.

The chain's CDR3 is CASSRTTPDTQYF. CDR3 coding DNA: TGTGCCAGCAGCCGGACTACCCCAGATACGCAGTATTTT. This chain links TRBV7-9 with TRBJ2-3; a possible D gene is TRBD2 (6 bases). V lost 5 bases and J 4 bases, leaving 10 bases between the germline ends. The CDR3 contains 13 residues. Germline V CDR1 and CDR2: SEHNR, FQNEAQ (reference sequence).

The rearrangement links TRBV4-1 to TRBJ1-4; no definite D call. V lost 0 bases, J lost 12 bases, and 20 bases lay in between. This CDR3 is 16 amino acids long. Germline V lookup: CDR1 MGHRA, CDR2 YSYEKL. The chain's CDR3 is CASSQEPLGVYWELFF. The CDR3, as DNA: TGCGCCAGCAGCCAAGAACCCCTTGGTGTCTATTGGGAACTGTTTTTT.

This clonotype was detected only a few times. The genes are TRBV7-2 and TRBJ2-2; unclear D gene. The V end lost 5 bases, the J end lost 4 bases, and 14 bases lay between the germline ends. The V gene's germline CDR1 is SGHTA and CDR2 FQGNSA. The CDR3 spans 15 residues. DNA of the CDR3: TGTGCCAGCAGCCAAATACGAGGTGGCACCGGGGAGCTGTTTTTT. Its protein is CASSQIRGGTGELFF.

This clonotype was found many times. V is TRBV4-3 and J is TRBJ2-7; 8 positions agree with TRBD1. V shed 1 base, J shed 6 bases, and the junction held 8 bases outside the gene matches. Germline-derived CDR1 and CDR2 are LGHNA and YSLEER. This CDR3 is 15 amino acids long. The chain's CDR3 is CASSQGPRGPFEQYF. CDR3 in DNA: TGCGCCAGCAGCCAAGGTCCCAGGGGGCCTTTCGAGCAGTACTTC.

The V and J genes are TRBV3-1 and TRBJ2-7, with TRBD2 matching over 11 bases. V lost 4 bases, J lost 6 bases, and 8 bases stayed unmatched. Germline assignment: CDR1 LGHDT and CDR2 YNNKEL (reference sequence). This CDR3 comprises 15 residues. The CDR3 is CASSRLAGGPGEQYF. DNA of the CDR3: TGTGCCAGCAGCCGCTTAGCGGGGGGGCCCGGCGAGCAGTACTTC.

This clonotype was counted many times. The chain carries TRBV5-1 and TRBJ1-1; no definite D call. The CDR3 sequence is 13 residues long. The germline V and J ends were trimmed by 3 bases and 6 bases, with 12 bases remaining between them. Germline CDR1 is SGHRS and CDR2 is YFSETQ. In DNA form, the CDR3 reads TGCGCCAGCAGCTCGATGGACGATGCTGAAGCTTTCTTT. This codes for CASSSMDDAEAFF. Drawing the rest from reference TRBV5-1 and TRBJ1-1, the complete variable domain is KAGVTQTPRYLIKTRGQQVTLSCSPISGHRSVSWYQQTPGQGLQFLFEYFSETQRNKGNFPGRFSGRQFSNSRSEMNVSTLELGDSALYLCASSSMDDAEAFFGQGTRLTVV.